This TCR beta chain was sequenced in a study of shared clonotypes between healthy human individuals. Study findings and constraints: Estimated clonotype richness was generally higher in naive than memory subsets.

Of note for this clone: The antigen remains unidentified.

Generated by immunoSEQ multiplex PCR, the TCRdb table keeps only in-frame clones and is missing some. The table shows about 1.5 million clones, with around 98% occurring only once. Sequencing used naive CD4+ T cells sorted from blood. The subset denotes: CD45RA+ positively selected. The source is a young man in good health.

The CDR3: CATSREQRAVGEQFF. In DNA, the CDR3 is TGTGCCACCAGCAGAGAACAGCGGGCCGTAGGAGAGCAGTTCTTC. The chain has TRBV15 and TRBJ2-1, with D possibly matching TRBD2 (6 bases). Trimming pared 0 bases from V and 10 bases from J, leaving 16 bases between. Germline V gene data show CDR1 as LNHNV and CDR2 as YYDKDF (reference sequence). The CDR3 has 15 residues.